This TCR beta chain was captured in a study of shared clonotypes between healthy human individuals. Findings and limits, study-wide: Since donors were few, the genetic and exposure-history diversity represented was limited. Several donors held around 5% of naive CD4 clonotypes in common.

For this clone: The antigen is unknown.

Germline V gene lookup returns CDR1 MNHNS and CDR2 SASEGT. Trimming took 6 bases from V and 6 from J; bases not matched to a gene: 10. The CDR3 contains 15 residues. Profiling relied on immunoSEQ multiplex PCR, and the TCRdb table lists in-frame clones only, not all of them. The table records a few hundred thousand clones, 74% of them present only once. Sequencing was performed on memory CD4+ T cells sorted from blood. The sample's subset: CD45RA-negative fraction. V is TRBV6-1 and J is TRBJ2-7; 11 nucleotides match TRBD2. The receptor comes from a man younger than 45 in good health. The CDR3 spells CASSRELAGVSEQYF. For the CDR3, the DNA is TGTGCCAGCAGCCGAGAACTAGCGGGAGTATCCGAGCAGTACTTC.